The present entry profiles one T cell receptor beta chain with its context. Its antigen is as yet unknown. The CDR3 length is 15 residues. Per the germline V gene, CDR1 is SGHTA and CDR2 is FQGTGA. V was shortened by 2 bases and J by 5 bases, with 13 bases between the two germline ends. Data came from immunoSEQ multiplex PCR; TCRdb stores just in-frame clones and leaves some out. Among 95,000 to 150,000 clones listed, roughly 93% were seen once. The data derive from a study of T cell responses to AZD1222 COVID-19 vaccine. Study details: The study pooled second doses at about 4 or about 12 weeks.

Findings and limits, study-wide: CD4 TCRs linked to vaccination spanned spike, dominating at 160-218 and 743-854. Spike-specific TCR breadth and depth were elevated following two AZD1222 doses. It was only 6 or 7 AZD1222 recipients who were seropositive at baseline.

The sequenced sample was peripheral blood, obtained on day 0 of AZD1222 vaccination. The gene calls are TRBV7-3 and TRBJ2-4, with D perhaps TRBD2 (7 bases). This TCR came from an adult in good health. This CDR3 reads CASSLQGREENIQYF. The DNA of the CDR3 is TGTGCCAGCAGCTTACAGGGGAGGGAGGAAAACATTCAGTACTTC.